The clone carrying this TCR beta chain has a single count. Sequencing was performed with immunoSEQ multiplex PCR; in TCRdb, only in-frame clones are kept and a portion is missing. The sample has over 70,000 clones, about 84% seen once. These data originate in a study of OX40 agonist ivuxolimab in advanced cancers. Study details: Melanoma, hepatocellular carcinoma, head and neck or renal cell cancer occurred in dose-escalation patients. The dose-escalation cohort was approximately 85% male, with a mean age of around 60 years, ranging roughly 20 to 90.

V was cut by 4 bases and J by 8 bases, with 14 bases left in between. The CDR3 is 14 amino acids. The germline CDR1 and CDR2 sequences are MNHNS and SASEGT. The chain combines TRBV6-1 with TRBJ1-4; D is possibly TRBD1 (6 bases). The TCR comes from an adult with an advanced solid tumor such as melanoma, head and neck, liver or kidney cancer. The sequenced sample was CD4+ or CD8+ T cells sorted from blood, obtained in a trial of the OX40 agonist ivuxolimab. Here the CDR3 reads CASSGDTITEKLFF. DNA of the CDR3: TGTGCCAGCAGTGGGGACACCATAACCGAAAAACTGTTTTTT.